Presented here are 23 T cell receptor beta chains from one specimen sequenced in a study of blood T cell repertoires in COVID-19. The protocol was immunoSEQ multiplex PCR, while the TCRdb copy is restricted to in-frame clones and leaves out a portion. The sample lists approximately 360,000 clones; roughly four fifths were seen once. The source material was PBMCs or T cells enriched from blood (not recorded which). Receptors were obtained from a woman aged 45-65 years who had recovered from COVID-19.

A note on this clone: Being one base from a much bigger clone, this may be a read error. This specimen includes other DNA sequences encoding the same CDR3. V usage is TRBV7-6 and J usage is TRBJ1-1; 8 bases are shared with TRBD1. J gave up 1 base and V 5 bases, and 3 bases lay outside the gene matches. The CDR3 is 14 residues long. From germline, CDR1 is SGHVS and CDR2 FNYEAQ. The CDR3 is CASSPGQGNTEAFF. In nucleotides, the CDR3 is TGTGCCAGCAGCCCTGGACAGGGGAACACTGAAGCTTTCTTT.

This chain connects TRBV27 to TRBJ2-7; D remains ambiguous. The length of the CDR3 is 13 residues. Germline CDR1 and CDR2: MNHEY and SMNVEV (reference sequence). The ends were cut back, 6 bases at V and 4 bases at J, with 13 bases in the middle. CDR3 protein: CASRRSTAYEQYF. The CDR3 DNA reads TGTGCCAGCAGGAGGTCGACGGCTTACGAGCAGTACTTC.

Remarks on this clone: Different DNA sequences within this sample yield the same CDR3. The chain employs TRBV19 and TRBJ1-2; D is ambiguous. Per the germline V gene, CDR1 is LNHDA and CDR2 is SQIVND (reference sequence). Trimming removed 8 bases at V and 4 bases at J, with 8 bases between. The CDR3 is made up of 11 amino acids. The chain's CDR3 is CASSLSYGYTF. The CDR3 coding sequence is TGTGCCAGTTCCCTCAGCTATGGCTACACCTTC.

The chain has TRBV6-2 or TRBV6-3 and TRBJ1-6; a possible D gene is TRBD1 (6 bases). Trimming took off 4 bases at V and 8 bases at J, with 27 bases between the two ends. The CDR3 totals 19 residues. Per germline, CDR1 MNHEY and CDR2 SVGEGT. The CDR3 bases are TGTGCCAGCAGTTCGATCATCCGGGCCACAGGGACGGTGGATTCACCCCTCCACTTT. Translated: CASSSIIRATGTVDSPLHF.

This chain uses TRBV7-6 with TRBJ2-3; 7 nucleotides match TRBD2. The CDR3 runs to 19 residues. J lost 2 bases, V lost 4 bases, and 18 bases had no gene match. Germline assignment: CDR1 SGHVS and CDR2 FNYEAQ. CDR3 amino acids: CASSSNSRVLARPTDTQYF. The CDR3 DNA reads TGTGCCAGCAGCTCGAATTCTAGGGTACTAGCGAGACCCACAGATACGCAGTATTTT.

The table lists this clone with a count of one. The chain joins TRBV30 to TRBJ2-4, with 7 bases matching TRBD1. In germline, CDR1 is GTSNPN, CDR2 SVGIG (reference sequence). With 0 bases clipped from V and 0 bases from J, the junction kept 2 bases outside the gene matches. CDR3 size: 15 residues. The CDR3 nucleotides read TGTGCCTGGAGTGTCAGGGGGATAGCCAAAAACATTCAGTACTTC. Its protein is CAWSVRGIAKNIQYF.

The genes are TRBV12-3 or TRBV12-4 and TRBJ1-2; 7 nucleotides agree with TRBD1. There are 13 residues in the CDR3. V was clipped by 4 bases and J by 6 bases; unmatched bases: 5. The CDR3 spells CASSSDRLHGYTF. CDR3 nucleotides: TGTGCCAGCAGTTCGGACAGGCTGCATGGCTACACCTTC.

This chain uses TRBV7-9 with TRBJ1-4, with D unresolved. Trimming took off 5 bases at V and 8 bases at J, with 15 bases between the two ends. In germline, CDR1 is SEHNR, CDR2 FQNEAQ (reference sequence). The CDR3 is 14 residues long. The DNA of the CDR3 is TGTGCCAGCAGCCCGCTATCACAGCGGGAAAAACTGTTTTTT. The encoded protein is CASSPLSQREKLFF. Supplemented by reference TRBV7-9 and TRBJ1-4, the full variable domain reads DTGVSQNPRHKITKRGQNVTFRCDPISEHNRLYWYRQTLGQGPEFLTYFQNEAQLEKSRLLSDRFSAERPKGSFSTLEIQRTEQGDSAMYLCASSPLSQREKLFFGSGTQLSVL.

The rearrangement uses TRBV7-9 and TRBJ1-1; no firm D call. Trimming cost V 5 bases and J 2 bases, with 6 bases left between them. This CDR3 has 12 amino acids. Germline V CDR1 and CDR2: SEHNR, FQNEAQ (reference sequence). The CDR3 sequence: CASSLVNTEAFF. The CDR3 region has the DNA TGTGCCAGCAGCCTCGTAAACACTGAAGCTTTCTTT.

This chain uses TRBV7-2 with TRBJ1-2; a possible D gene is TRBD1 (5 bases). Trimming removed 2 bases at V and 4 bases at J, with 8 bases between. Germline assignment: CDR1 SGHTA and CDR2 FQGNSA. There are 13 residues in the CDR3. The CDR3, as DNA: TGTGCCAGCAGCTTATCGACAGCCTATGGCTACACCTTC. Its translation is CASSLSTAYGYTF.

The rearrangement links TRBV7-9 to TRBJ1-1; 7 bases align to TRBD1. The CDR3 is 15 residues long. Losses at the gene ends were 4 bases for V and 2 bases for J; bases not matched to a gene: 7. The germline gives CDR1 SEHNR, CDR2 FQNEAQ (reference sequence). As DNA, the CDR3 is TGTGCCAGCAGCTCACCTCAGGGGGATAACACTGAAGCTTTCTTT. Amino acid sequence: CASSSPQGDNTEAFF.

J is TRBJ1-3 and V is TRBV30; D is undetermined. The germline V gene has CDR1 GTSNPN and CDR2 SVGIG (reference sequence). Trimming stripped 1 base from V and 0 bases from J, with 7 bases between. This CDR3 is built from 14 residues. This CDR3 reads CAWSGGVSGNTIYF. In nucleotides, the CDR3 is TGTGCCTGGAGTGGTGGAGTCTCTGGAAACACCATATATTTT.

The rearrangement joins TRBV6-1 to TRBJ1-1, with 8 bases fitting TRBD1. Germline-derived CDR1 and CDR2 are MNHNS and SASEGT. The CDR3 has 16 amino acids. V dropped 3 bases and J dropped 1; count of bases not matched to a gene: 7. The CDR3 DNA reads TGTGCCAGCAGTGATATTGCCGGGACAGGGAACACTGAAGCTTTCTTT. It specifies CASSDIAGTGNTEAFF.

Here the CDR3 DNA reads TGTGCCAGCAGCGGACAGCTCGTGGGAACCCTCCACTTT. Translation gives CASSGQLVGTLHF. The chain joins TRBV7-2 to TRBJ1-6; the D gene is possibly TRBD1 (6 bases). This CDR3 contains 13 residues. The V end was cut by 5 bases, the J end by 14 bases, with 16 bases between. CDR1 is SGHTA and CDR2 is FQGNSA in the germline V gene.

This CDR3 is CASSRQGVEAFF. CDR3 coding DNA: TGTGCCAGCAGCCGACAGGGGGTTGAAGCTTTCTTT. The chain carries TRBV7-2 and TRBJ1-1, with 9 bases lining up with TRBD1. The CDR3 spans 12 residues. Germline lookup yields CDR1 SGHTA and CDR2 FQGNSA. The ends lost 5 bases at V and 7 bases at J; junction bases unmatched: 2.

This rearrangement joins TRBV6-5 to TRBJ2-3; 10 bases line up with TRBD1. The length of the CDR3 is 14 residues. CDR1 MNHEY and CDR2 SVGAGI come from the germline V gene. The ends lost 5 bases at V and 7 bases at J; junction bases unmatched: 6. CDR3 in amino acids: CASSMTGGSNTQYF. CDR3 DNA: TGTGCCAGCAGTATGACAGGGGGCTCCAATACGCAGTATTTT.

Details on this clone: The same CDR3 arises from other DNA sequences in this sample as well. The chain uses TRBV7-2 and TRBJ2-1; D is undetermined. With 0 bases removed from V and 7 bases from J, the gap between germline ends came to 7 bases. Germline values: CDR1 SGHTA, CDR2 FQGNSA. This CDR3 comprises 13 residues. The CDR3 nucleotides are TGTGCCAGCAGCTTAGCTCCTAGTAATGAGCAGTTCTTC. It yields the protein CASSLAPSNEQFF. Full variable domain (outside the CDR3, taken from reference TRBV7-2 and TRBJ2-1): GAGVSQSPSNKVTEKGKDVELRCDPISGHTALYWYRQSLGQGLEFLIYFQGNSAPDKSGLPSDRFSAERTGGSVSTLTIQRTQQEDSAVYLCASSLAPSNEQFFGPGTRLTVL.

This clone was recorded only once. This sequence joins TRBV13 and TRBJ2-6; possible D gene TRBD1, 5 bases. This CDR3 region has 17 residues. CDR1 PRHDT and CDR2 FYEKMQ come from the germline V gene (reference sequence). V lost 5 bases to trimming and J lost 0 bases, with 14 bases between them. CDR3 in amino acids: CASSPGHSLSGANVLTF. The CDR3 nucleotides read TGTGCCAGCAGCCCCGGACATAGCCTCTCTGGGGCCAACGTCCTGACTTTC.

CDR3: CASSLMGHTGELFF. CDR3 bases: TGTGCCAGCAGCTTAATGGGGCATACCGGGGAGCTGTTTTTT. The chain carries TRBV7-3 and TRBJ2-2; tentative D call: TRBD1 (5 bases). The V end was cut by 1 base, the J end by 5 bases, with 8 bases between. Per the germline V gene, CDR1 is SGHTA and CDR2 is FQGTGA. The CDR3 runs 14 residues.

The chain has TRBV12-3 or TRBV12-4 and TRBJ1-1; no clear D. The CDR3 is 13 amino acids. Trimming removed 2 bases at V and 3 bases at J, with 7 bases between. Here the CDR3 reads CASSLREDTEAFF. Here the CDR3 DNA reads TGTGCCAGCAGTTTAAGGGAGGACACTGAAGCTTTCTTT.

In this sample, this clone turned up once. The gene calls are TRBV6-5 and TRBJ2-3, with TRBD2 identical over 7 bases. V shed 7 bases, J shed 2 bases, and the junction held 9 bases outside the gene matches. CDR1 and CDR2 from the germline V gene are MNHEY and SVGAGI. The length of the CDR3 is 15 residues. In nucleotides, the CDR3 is TGTGCCAGCAAGGACGGGGGAGGGCTCACAGATACGCAGTATTTT. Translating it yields CASKDGGGLTDTQYF.

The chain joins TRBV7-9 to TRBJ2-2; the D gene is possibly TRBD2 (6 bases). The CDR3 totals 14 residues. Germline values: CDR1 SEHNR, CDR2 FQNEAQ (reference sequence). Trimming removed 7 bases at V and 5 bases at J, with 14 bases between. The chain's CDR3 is CASNQRELTGELFF. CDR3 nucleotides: TGTGCCAGCAACCAACGGGAGTTGACCGGGGAGCTGTTTTTT. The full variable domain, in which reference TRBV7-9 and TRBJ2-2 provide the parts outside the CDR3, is DTGVSQNPRHKITKRGQNVTFRCDPISEHNRLYWYRQTLGQGPEFLTYFQNEAQLEKSRLLSDRFSAERPKGSFSTLEIQRTEQGDSAMYLCASNQRELTGELFFGEGSRLTVL.

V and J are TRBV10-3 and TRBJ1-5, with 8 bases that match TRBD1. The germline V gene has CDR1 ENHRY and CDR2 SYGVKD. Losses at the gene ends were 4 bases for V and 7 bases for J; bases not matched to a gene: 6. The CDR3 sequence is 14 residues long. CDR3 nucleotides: TGTGCCATCAGTGCAGGGACAGGTCAACAGCCCCAGCATTTT. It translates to CAISAGTGQQPQHF.